This T cell receptor beta chain was identified during a study of T cell responses to AZD1222 COVID-19 vaccine. Study observations and caveats: Repertoires were sampled only after the peak T cell response. When two AZD1222 doses had been given, Spike-specific TCR breadth and depth rose. As reported, nearly half of all spike-specific TCRs target variant regions that are unmutated. Donors, mostly white British, included more females; clonal diversity was possibly underestimated.

Notes on this clone: What it binds is not known.

Profiling relied on immunoSEQ multiplex PCR, and the TCRdb table lists in-frame clones only, not all of them. The table lists 85,000 to 90,000 clones, 89% of them singletons. V was pared by 5 bases and J by 0 bases, with 12 bases between. The CDR3 is made up of 14 amino acids. Germline V CDR1 and CDR2: SGHTS, YDEGEE. The source of this sequence is an adult in good health. The material was peripheral blood, obtained on day 0 of AZD1222 vaccination. The rearrangement links TRBV5-8 to TRBJ2-7; D is tentatively TRBD1 or TRBD2 (5 bases each). The CDR3 sequence is CASSGTASSYEQYF. CDR3 coding DNA: TGTGCCAGCAGTGGGACGGCGAGCTCCTACGAGCAGTACTTC.